Listed below are T cell receptor beta chains from one sample, sequenced in a study of siplizumab effects on memory and regulatory T cells. Here immunoSEQ multiplex PCR was the method, and the copy in TCRdb shows in-frame clones only, minus some. The sample shows 90,000 to 130,000 clones, roughly 92% of them seen only once. The sample taken for sequencing was CD4+ T cells sorted from blood. These receptors were obtained from a human donor in good health. The CDR3 runs from the conserved cysteine through the conserved F or W. D genes are given only for firm matches. Rows give clone size only sometimes, using once, few, many, or a class for an expanded clone.

d_gene: -; v_gene: TRBV6-5; len: 15; abundance: -; j_gene: TRBJ1-5; CDR3nt: TGTGCCAGCAGAGCTCGGGTAGAGAGCAATCAGCCCCAGCATTTT; CDR3aa: CASRARVESNQPQHF
d_gene: -; v_gene: TRBV6-5; len: 14; abundance: -; j_gene: TRBJ1-5; CDR3nt: TGTGCCAGCAGTCGGGGAGATAGCAATCAGCCCCAGCATTTT; CDR3aa: CASSRGDSNQPQHF
d_gene: TRBD2; v_gene: TRBV5-1; len: 16; abundance: -; j_gene: TRBJ2-1; CDR3nt: TGCGCCAGCAGCTTGGGACTAGCGGGAGCCTACAATGAGCAGTTCTTC; CDR3aa: CASSLGLAGAYNEQFF
d_gene: -; v_gene: TRBV6-1; len: 15; abundance: -; j_gene: TRBJ2-3; CDR3nt: TGTGCCAGCAGTGCATCCCGGGGAAACACAGATACGCAGTATTTT; CDR3aa: CASSASRGNTDTQYF
d_gene: -; v_gene: TRBV7-2; len: 15; abundance: -; j_gene: TRBJ2-3; CDR3nt: TGTGCCAGCAGCTTTGACGGGGCTAGCACAGATACGCAGTATTTT; CDR3aa: CASSFDGASTDTQYF
d_gene: -; v_gene: TRBV4-2; len: 12; abundance: -; j_gene: TRBJ2-1; CDR3nt: TGTGCCAGCAGCCAAGTCGAGCGTGAGCAGTTCTTC; CDR3aa: CASSQVEREQFF
d_gene: -; v_gene: TRBV12-5; len: 18; abundance: once; j_gene: TRBJ2-6; CDR3nt: TGTGCTAGTGGTTTGGTAGAGCCAGGGATACCTGGGGCCAACGTCCTGACTTTC; CDR3aa: CASGLVEPGIPGANVLTF
d_gene: -; v_gene: TRBV2; len: 14; abundance: few; j_gene: TRBJ1-2; CDR3nt: TGTGCCACCCGACAGGCTCTTACCAACTATGGCTACACCTTC; CDR3aa: CATRQALTNYGYTF
d_gene: -; v_gene: TRBV6-1; len: 15; abundance: -; j_gene: TRBJ2-5; CDR3nt: TGTGCCAGCAGTAAGGACCCCAACGGCGGAGAGACCCAGTACTTC; CDR3aa: CASSKDPNGGETQYF
d_gene: -; v_gene: TRBV6-1; len: 15; abundance: once; j_gene: TRBJ1-1; CDR3nt: TGTGCCAGCAGTGAATTAGGGGGAGGTAGGACTGAAGCTTTCTTT; CDR3aa: CASSELGGGRTEAFF
d_gene: -; v_gene: TRBV15; len: 13; abundance: -; j_gene: TRBJ1-2; CDR3nt: TGTGCCACCAGCAGGGAGGGACTCTATGGCTACACCTTC; CDR3aa: CATSREGLYGYTF
d_gene: -; v_gene: TRBV9; len: 14; abundance: -; j_gene: TRBJ1-4; CDR3nt: TGTGCCAGCAGCGTAGCGGGGAATAATGAAAAACTGTTTTTT; CDR3aa: CASSVAGNNEKLFF
d_gene: -; v_gene: TRBV5-5; len: 14; abundance: -; j_gene: TRBJ2-5; CDR3nt: TGTGCCAGCAGCTACTTAGGACGTAAAGAGACCCAGTACTTC; CDR3aa: CASSYLGRKETQYF
d_gene: -; v_gene: TRBV7-9; len: 15; abundance: -; j_gene: TRBJ1-1; CDR3nt: TGTGCCAGCAGCTTAGGGTCGGGTGGGGGCACTGAAGCTTTCTTT; CDR3aa: CASSLGSGGGTEAFF
d_gene: -; v_gene: TRBV20-1; len: 11; abundance: -; j_gene: TRBJ2-3; CDR3nt: TGCAGTGCGGAGAGGTCCGATACGCAGTATTTT; CDR3aa: CSAERSDTQYF
d_gene: TRBD1; v_gene: TRBV2; len: 16; abundance: -; j_gene: TRBJ1-6; CDR3nt: TGTGCCAGCAGCGTAACCCGACAGGGTCATAATTCACCCCTCCACTTT; CDR3aa: CASSVTRQGHNSPLHF
d_gene: -; v_gene: TRBV7-2; len: 16; abundance: -; j_gene: TRBJ2-7; CDR3nt: TGTGCCAGCAGCATATTTCTAGGACAGCCTCCCAGCGAGCAGTACTTC; CDR3aa: CASSIFLGQPPSEQYF
d_gene: -; v_gene: TRBV2; len: 16; abundance: -; j_gene: TRBJ1-1; CDR3nt: TGTGCCAGCGGTGGGGAAATTTGGGGGGAAGGCACTGAAGCTTTCTTT; CDR3aa: CASGGEIWGEGTEAFF
d_gene: TRBD1; v_gene: TRBV5-1; len: 18; abundance: -; j_gene: TRBJ2-4; CDR3nt: TGCGCCAGCAGCTTGGGGACAGGGGGCTACGGGGCCAAAAACATTCAGTACTTC; CDR3aa: CASSLGTGGYGAKNIQYF
d_gene: -; v_gene: TRBV5-4; len: 13; abundance: -; j_gene: TRBJ1-4; CDR3nt: TGTGCCAGCAGCTTGCAGACAGATGAAAAACTGTTTTTT; CDR3aa: CASSLQTDEKLFF
d_gene: TRBD2; v_gene: TRBV27; len: 15; abundance: -; j_gene: TRBJ2-3; CDR3nt: TGTGCCAGCAGTTTTCAGCGGGGGGGCGGAGATACGCAGTATTTT; CDR3aa: CASSFQRGGGDTQYF
d_gene: TRBD1; v_gene: TRBV5-1; len: 15; abundance: -; j_gene: TRBJ1-1; CDR3nt: TGCGCCAGCAGCTCAACCGGGACAGTGAACACTGAAGCTTTCTTT; CDR3aa: CASSSTGTVNTEAFF
d_gene: -; v_gene: TRBV15; len: 15; abundance: -; j_gene: TRBJ1-4; CDR3nt: TGTGCCACCAGCAGAGATGGTCAGGTTAATGAAAAACTGTTTTTT; CDR3aa: CATSRDGQVNEKLFF
d_gene: -; v_gene: TRBV7-2; len: 13; abundance: -; j_gene: TRBJ1-5; CDR3nt: TGTGCCAGCAGCCCCTGGGGTCAGCAGCCCCAGCATTTT; CDR3aa: CASSPWGQQPQHF
d_gene: TRBD1; v_gene: TRBV6-5; len: 14; abundance: -; j_gene: TRBJ1-2; CDR3nt: TGTGCCAGCAGCCCGTCCGGGACAGGGGGTGGCTACACCTTC; CDR3aa: CASSPSGTGGGYTF
d_gene: -; v_gene: TRBV27; len: 16; abundance: -; j_gene: TRBJ2-7; CDR3nt: TGTGCCAGCAGTTTATCGGTTGGGCAGGGAAGGAAGGAGCAGTACTTC; CDR3aa: CASSLSVGQGRKEQYF
d_gene: -; v_gene: TRBV15; len: 15; abundance: -; j_gene: TRBJ1-6; CDR3nt: TGTGCCACCAGCGGTGGGAGGGGCCCTAATTCACCCCTCCACTTT; CDR3aa: CATSGGRGPNSPLHF
d_gene: -; v_gene: TRBV7-9; len: 14; abundance: -; j_gene: TRBJ1-5; CDR3nt: TGTGCCAGCAGCTTGGCAAGTGGCAATCAGCCCCAGCATTTT; CDR3aa: CASSLASGNQPQHF
d_gene: -; v_gene: TRBV21-1; len: 13; abundance: -; j_gene: TRBJ1-2; CDR3nt: TGTGCCAGCAGCAGTGGGACAGGGGTCGGCTACACCTTC; CDR3aa: CASSSGTGVGYTF
d_gene: -; v_gene: TRBV19; len: 13; abundance: -; j_gene: TRBJ2-2; CDR3nt: TGTGCCAGTAGCCCGGGGATGCCCGGGGAGCTGTTTTTT; CDR3aa: CASSPGMPGELFF
d_gene: -; v_gene: TRBV5-4; len: 15; abundance: -; j_gene: TRBJ2-3; CDR3nt: TGTGCCAGCAGCTTTCCGGGGGCCGCTATAGATACGCAGTATTTT; CDR3aa: CASSFPGAAIDTQYF
d_gene: TRBD1; v_gene: TRBV29-1; len: 14; abundance: -; j_gene: TRBJ1-4; CDR3nt: TGCAGCGTTGTCATTGGGACAGGCGGTGAAAAACTGTTTTTT; CDR3aa: CSVVIGTGGEKLFF
d_gene: -; v_gene: TRBV25-1; len: 15; abundance: -; j_gene: TRBJ2-3; CDR3nt: TGTGCCAGCAGTGAAGTCGCCCCATCGACAGATACGCAGTATTTT; CDR3aa: CASSEVAPSTDTQYF
d_gene: -; v_gene: TRBV6-5; len: 13; abundance: -; j_gene: TRBJ1-1; CDR3nt: TGTGCCAGCAGTCGGCAGAAAAACACTGAAGCTTTCTTT; CDR3aa: CASSRQKNTEAFF
d_gene: -; v_gene: TRBV18; len: 12; abundance: -; j_gene: TRBJ2-7; CDR3nt: TGTGCCAGCTCACCACCGGAGGGCGAGCAGTACTTC; CDR3aa: CASSPPEGEQYF
d_gene: -; v_gene: TRBV30; len: 14; abundance: -; j_gene: TRBJ2-7; CDR3nt: TGTGCCTGGAGAGACATCGTCTCCCCGAGGGAGCAGTACTTC; CDR3aa: CAWRDIVSPREQYF
d_gene: -; v_gene: TRBV23-1; len: 16; abundance: -; j_gene: TRBJ2-5; CDR3nt: TGCGCCAGCAGTCACCCCCGGGGACTGTCCCAAGAGACCCAGTACTTC; CDR3aa: CASSHPRGLSQETQYF
d_gene: -; v_gene: TRBV5-4; len: 14; abundance: -; j_gene: TRBJ1-2; CDR3nt: TGTGCCAGCAGCTTGGTGGGGGTGAACTATGGCTACACCTTC; CDR3aa: CASSLVGVNYGYTF
d_gene: -; v_gene: TRBV5-6; len: 13; abundance: -; j_gene: TRBJ1-2; CDR3nt: TGTGCCAGCAGCTTGGATCGGTTCTATGGCTACACCTTC; CDR3aa: CASSLDRFYGYTF
d_gene: TRBD2; v_gene: TRBV7-2; len: 16; abundance: -; j_gene: TRBJ2-3; CDR3nt: TGTGCCAGCAGCTTAGGGGGACTAGCGGGAGGGACGGGGAAGTATTTT; CDR3aa: CASSLGGLAGGTGKYF
d_gene: TRBD2; v_gene: TRBV9; len: 17; abundance: -; j_gene: TRBJ2-3; CDR3nt: TGTGCCAGCAGCGTAGTCGGTTTAGCGGGGGTCCCAGATACGCAGTATTTT; CDR3aa: CASSVVGLAGVPDTQYF
d_gene: -; v_gene: TRBV6-5; len: 14; abundance: -; j_gene: TRBJ1-3; CDR3nt: TGTGCCAGCAGTGCCTCAGGGACTGGAAACACCATATATTTT; CDR3aa: CASSASGTGNTIYF
d_gene: -; v_gene: TRBV5-6; len: 11; abundance: -; j_gene: TRBJ2-3; CDR3nt: TGTGCCAGCAGTTCGAGTATCAGGCAGTATTTT; CDR3aa: CASSSSIRQYF
d_gene: TRBD2; v_gene: TRBV7-2; len: 14; abundance: -; j_gene: TRBJ2-5; CDR3nt: TGTGCCAGCAGCCGGGGAGGGAGGCAAGAGACCCAGTACTTC; CDR3aa: CASSRGGRQETQYF
d_gene: TRBD1; v_gene: TRBV19; len: 18; abundance: -; j_gene: TRBJ1-5; CDR3nt: TGTGCCAGTAGTATAGAAGTTTTAGGACAGGCCAACAATCAGCCCCAGCATTTT; CDR3aa: CASSIEVLGQANNQPQHF
d_gene: -; v_gene: TRBV5-4; len: 13; abundance: -; j_gene: TRBJ2-2; CDR3nt: TGTGCCAGCAGCTTTAGTGGTGGCGGGGAGCTGTTTTTT; CDR3aa: CASSFSGGGELFF
d_gene: -; v_gene: TRBV7-2; len: 14; abundance: -; j_gene: TRBJ2-1; CDR3nt: TGTGCCAGCAGCTTACCGACTCGTAACAATGAGCAGTTCTTC; CDR3aa: CASSLPTRNNEQFF
d_gene: -; v_gene: TRBV6-5; len: 13; abundance: once; j_gene: TRBJ2-5; CDR3nt: TGTGCCAGCAGTTACCAGCCTGGGGGGACCCAGTACTTC; CDR3aa: CASSYQPGGTQYF
d_gene: TRBD2; v_gene: TRBV2; len: 15; abundance: -; j_gene: TRBJ2-1; CDR3nt: TGTGCCAGCAGACCCGGACTAGCGGGGGGGGAAGAGCAGTTCTTC; CDR3aa: CASRPGLAGGEEQFF
d_gene: -; v_gene: TRBV6-5; len: 16; abundance: -; j_gene: TRBJ1-4; CDR3nt: TGTGCCAGCAGTTATAGGGTCGAGAGAAAAAATGAAAAACTGTTTTTT; CDR3aa: CASSYRVERKNEKLFF
d_gene: -; v_gene: TRBV18; len: 13; abundance: -; j_gene: TRBJ1-1; CDR3nt: TGTGCCAGCTCACCGTCGGGTACCACTGAAGCTTTCTTT; CDR3aa: CASSPSGTTEAFF
d_gene: -; v_gene: TRBV7-2; len: 11; abundance: -; j_gene: TRBJ2-5; CDR3nt: TGTGCCAGCAGCCTTTCGGAGACCCAGTACTTC; CDR3aa: CASSLSETQYF
d_gene: -; v_gene: TRBV7-8; len: 13; abundance: -; j_gene: TRBJ2-7; CDR3nt: TGTGCCAGCAGCCTAGCTGTGCGCGACGAGCAGTACTTC; CDR3aa: CASSLAVRDEQYF
d_gene: -; v_gene: TRBV7-8; len: 15; abundance: -; j_gene: TRBJ2-1; CDR3nt: TGTGCCAGCAGCTTAACCGGGGGCTACAACAATGAGCAGTTCTTC; CDR3aa: CASSLTGGYNNEQFF
d_gene: -; v_gene: TRBV30; len: 14; abundance: -; j_gene: TRBJ2-7; CDR3nt: TGTGCCTGGAGCCGCACTAGCTACGGCTACGAGCAGTACTTC; CDR3aa: CAWSRTSYGYEQYF
d_gene: TRBD1; v_gene: TRBV6-5; len: 14; abundance: -; j_gene: TRBJ1-1; CDR3nt: TGTGCCAGCAGAGTCGACAGGGAGTACACTGAAGCTTTCTTT; CDR3aa: CASRVDREYTEAFF
d_gene: -; v_gene: TRBV11-3; len: 13; abundance: -; j_gene: TRBJ2-2; CDR3nt: TGTGCCAGCAGCTTTGAACTGACCGGGGAGCTGTTTTTT; CDR3aa: CASSFELTGELFF
d_gene: TRBD1; v_gene: TRBV7-2; len: 15; abundance: -; j_gene: TRBJ1-2; CDR3nt: TGTGCCAGCAGCTTAGCCCGGGACAGCCTTTATGGCTACACCTTC; CDR3aa: CASSLARDSLYGYTF